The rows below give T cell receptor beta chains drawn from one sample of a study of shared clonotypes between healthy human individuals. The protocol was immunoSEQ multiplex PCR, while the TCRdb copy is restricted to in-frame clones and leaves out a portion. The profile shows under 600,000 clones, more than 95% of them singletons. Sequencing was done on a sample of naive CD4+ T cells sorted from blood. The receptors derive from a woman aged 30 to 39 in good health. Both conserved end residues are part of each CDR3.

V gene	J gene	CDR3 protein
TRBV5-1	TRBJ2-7	CASSLARQGTLDEQYF
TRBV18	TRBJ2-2	CASSPRDTGELFF
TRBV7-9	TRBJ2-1	CASSPGQGVWDEQFF
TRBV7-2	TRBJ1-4	CASSLGQGPEKLFF
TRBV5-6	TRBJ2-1	CASSPEHRSSYNEQFF
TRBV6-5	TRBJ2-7	CASSPRTGGYEQYF
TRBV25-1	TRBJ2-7	CASRRDRLTYEQYF
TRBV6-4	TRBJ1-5	CASRADSVNQPQHF
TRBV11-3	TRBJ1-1	CASSSGTGWNTEAFF
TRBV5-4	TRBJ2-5	CASSFGGPGETQYF
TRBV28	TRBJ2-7	CASRRQGATPNTVYEQYF
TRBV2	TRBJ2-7	CASSLVYEQYF
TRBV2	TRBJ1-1	CASSSQPYTEAFF
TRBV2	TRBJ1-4	CASSESTNEKLFF
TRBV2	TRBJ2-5	CASSVQAETQYF
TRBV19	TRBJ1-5	CASSRDRRDQPQHF
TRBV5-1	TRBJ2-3	CASSPRPGGRDTDTQYF
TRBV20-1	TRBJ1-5	CSARGVWSQHF
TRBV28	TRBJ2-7	CASRPGPDYEQYF
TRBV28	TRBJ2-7	CASSLSGHPYEQYF
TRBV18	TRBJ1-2	CASSPNVGADYGYTF
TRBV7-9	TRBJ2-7	CASSLGRDRVSEQYF
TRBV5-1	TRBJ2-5	CASSRGTSGSRETQYF
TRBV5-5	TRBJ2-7	CASSFADRELRGQYF
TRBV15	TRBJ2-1	CATSRVVSPKSTRSSYNEQFF
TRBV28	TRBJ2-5	CASSPHRREGRLTQYF
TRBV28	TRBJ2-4	CASSHYPTGNENIQYF
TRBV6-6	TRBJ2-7	CASSPFSTPLSYEQYF
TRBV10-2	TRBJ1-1	CASNREEYTEAFF
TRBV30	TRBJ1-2	CAWSVRPGTPGTF
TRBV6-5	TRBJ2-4	CASSYRTGGRDIQYF
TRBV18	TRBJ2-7	CASSPHVVVLQRRDEQYF
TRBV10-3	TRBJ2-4	CAISESAGLTKNIQYF
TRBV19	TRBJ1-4	CASGQGNEKLFF
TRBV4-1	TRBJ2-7	CASSQGAARKPYEQYF
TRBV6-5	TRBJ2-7	CASSYRQSSYEQYF
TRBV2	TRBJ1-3	CASSVGRSLNTIYF
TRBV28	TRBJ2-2	CASSLLGGYTGELFF
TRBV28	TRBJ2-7	CASSPGTGQLTYEQYF
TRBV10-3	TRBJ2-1	CAISDGGTEQFF
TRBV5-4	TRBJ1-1	CASTTHRGTEAFF
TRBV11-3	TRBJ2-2	CASSKGGQGANTGELFF
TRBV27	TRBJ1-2	CASRSTGRYGYTF
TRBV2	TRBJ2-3	CASAFERAHTDTQYF
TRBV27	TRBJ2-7	CASSFSGRSYEQYF
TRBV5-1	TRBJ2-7	CASKGGPSSYEQYF
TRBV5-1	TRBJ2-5	CASSFGGTETQYF
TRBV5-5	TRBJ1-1	CASSLEAQTIMNTEAFF
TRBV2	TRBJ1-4	CASRTNTGAGEKLFF
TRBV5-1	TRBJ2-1	CASSSGLAGGPSNEQFF
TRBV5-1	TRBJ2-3	CASSLLLDTQYF
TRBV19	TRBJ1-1	CASLSPRPNTEAFF
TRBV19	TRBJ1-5	CASSSGAYSNQPQHF